These T cell receptor beta chains were read from a single sample in a study of T-cell reconstitution after alpha-beta-depleted transplantation in children. TCRdb re-analysed the PCR reads in MiXCR, keeping a single row per CDR3 protein. The table records 150,000 to 200,000 distinct CDR3 sequences, around 6.8% of them present only once. Material: PBMCs from the stem cell graft donor, obtained from the stem cell graft. The receptors originated from a human donor who donated a stem cell graft to a child with Wiskott-Aldrich syndrome. The CDR3 runs from the conserved cysteine through the conserved F or W.

v_gene	j_gene	CDR3aa
TRBV5-5	TRBJ1-6	CASSFQQWDSPLHF
TRBV6-1	TRBJ2-3	CASSDGTSGTDTQYF
TRBV6-5	TRBJ2-3	CASSYSGGARGTDTQYF
TRBV15	TRBJ1-5	CATSRYSNQPQHF
TRBV5-1	TRBJ2-1	CASSIDRSSYNEQFF
TRBV15	TRBJ2-5	CATSRDKPFRETQYF
TRBV20-1	TRBJ2-4	CSARDRDAKNIQYF
TRBV6-2/TRBV6-3	TRBJ2-1	CASLAGALAELRGDNEQFF
TRBV20-1	TRBJ2-7	CSAQTGSEQYF
TRBV20-1	TRBJ2-7	CSARDLIIGYEQYF
TRBV20-1	TRBJ1-1	CSAPGTGWGSTEAFF
TRBV15	TRBJ2-7	CATSISNEQYF
TRBV6-2/TRBV6-3	TRBJ1-5	CASSRTASNQPQHF
TRBV20-1	TRBJ2-1	CSTTGGRGDEQFF
TRBV29-1	TRBJ2-2	CSVEGSGTSGELFF
TRBV29-1	TRBJ2-7	CSVHNGGPSGYEQYF
TRBV20-1	TRBJ2-1	CSALRTGYNEQFF
TRBV29-1	TRBJ2-3	CLVKRSDTDTQYF
TRBV3-1	TRBJ2-1	CASSARPLAGQHNEQFF
TRBV20-1	TRBJ2-1	CSARGLLAGGLEVQFF
TRBV29-1	TRBJ1-2	CSGFGGGRFPDGYTF
TRBV20-1	TRBJ2-1	CSASNLVGEQFF
TRBV10-2	TRBJ2-7	CASSDGGLLYEQYF
TRBV10-3	TRBJ2-7	CAIRADLSSYEQYF
TRBV24-1	TRBJ2-3	CATSDTRAPEGTQYF
TRBV10-3	TRBJ2-2	CAITERATGELFF
TRBV28	TRBJ1-1	CASNSGMNTEAFF
TRBV6-2/TRBV6-3	TRBJ1-1	CASRLRAMNTEAFF
TRBV5-1	TRBJ2-7	CASGGTTGEQYF
TRBV20-1	TRBJ1-2	CSAPFGTGSSGYTF
TRBV20-1	TRBJ1-1	CSAREDPNTEAFF
TRBV10-1	TRBJ2-3	CASSDGASGDTDTQYF
TRBV20-1	TRBJ1-1	CSARLGLLEAFF
TRBV2	TRBJ2-3	CASSGEVDTQYF
TRBV5-1	TRBJ2-3	CASSVPLAGETDTQYF
TRBV5-6	TRBJ2-1	CASSLLLGLRTTYNEQFF
TRBV18	TRBJ2-7	CASSPRGAPAYEQYF
TRBV5-1	TRBJ1-5	CASSPTPENQPQHF
TRBV29-1	TRBJ2-3	CAWGFSRTDTQYF
TRBV3-1	TRBJ2-7	CASSPRDRTNGEQYF
TRBV11-2	TRBJ2-7	CASSFGGSMSEQYF
TRBV12-3/TRBV12-4	TRBJ1-5	CASSPRPMGPQHF
TRBV5-1	TRBJ2-2	CASSLGDATGELFF
TRBV24-1	TRBJ2-2	CAPHGGDTGELFF
TRBV6-2/TRBV6-3	TRBJ2-3	CASSPHGTSGNSDTQYF
TRBV20-1	TRBJ2-5	CSARYPTSVSQETQYF
TRBV6-5	TRBJ2-1	CASSLSGAAGNEQFF
TRBV20-1	TRBJ1-6	CSARPGESYNSPLHF
TRBV6-2/TRBV6-3	TRBJ2-7	CASSLGRMQYF
TRBV5-1	TRBJ2-7	CASSLGSSGEQYF
TRBV5-6	TRBJ2-3	CASSLGSWKGPYVAPDTQYF
TRBV7-9	TRBJ2-5	CASSLELAGGPETQYF
TRBV6-5	TRBJ2-1	CASSYLDSLNEQFF
TRBV9	TRBJ2-3	CASSDGGLLRDTQYF
TRBV7-2	TRBJ1-3	CASSPTGGGGNTIYF
TRBV2	TRBJ1-1	CASSREDTEAFF
TRBV5-1	TRBJ1-1	CASSTQGNPQTAFF